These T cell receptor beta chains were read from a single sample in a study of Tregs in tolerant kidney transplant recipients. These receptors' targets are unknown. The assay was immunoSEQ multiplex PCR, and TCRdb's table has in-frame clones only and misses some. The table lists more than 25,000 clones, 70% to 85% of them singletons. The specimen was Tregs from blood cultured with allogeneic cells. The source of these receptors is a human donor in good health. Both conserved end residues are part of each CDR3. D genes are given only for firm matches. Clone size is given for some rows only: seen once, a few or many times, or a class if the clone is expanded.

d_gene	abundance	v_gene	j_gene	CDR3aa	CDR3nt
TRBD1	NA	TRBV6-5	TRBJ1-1	CASRIRGLNTEAFF	TGTGCCAGCCGGATCAGGGGGTTGAACACTGAAGCCTTCTTT
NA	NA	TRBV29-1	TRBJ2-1	CSVGLSVEQFF	TGCAGCGTTGGTCTTAGCGTAGAGCAGTTCTTC
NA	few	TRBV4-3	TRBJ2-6	CASSQDRGTGVLTF	TGCGCCAGCAGCCAAGATCGAGGCACTGGCGTCCTGACTTTC
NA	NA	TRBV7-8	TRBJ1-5	CASSFMTGGEPQHF	TGTGCCAGCAGCTTTATGACAGGAGGGGAGCCCCAGCATTTT
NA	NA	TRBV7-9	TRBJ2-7	CASSLEGLLYEQYF	TGTGCCAGCAGCTTAGAGGGCCTATTATACGAGCAGTACTTC
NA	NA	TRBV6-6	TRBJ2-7	CASSFSLGSSYEQYF	TGTGCCAGCAGTTTTTCTTTGGGCAGCTCCTACGAGCAGTACTTC
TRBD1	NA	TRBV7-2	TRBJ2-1	CASSVTGGEQFF	TGTGCCAGCAGCGTCACAGGGGGTGAGCAGTTCTTC
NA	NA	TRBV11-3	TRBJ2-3	CASSRGRVTDTQYF	TGTGCCAGCAGCCGAGGCAGGGTCACAGATACGCAGTATTTT
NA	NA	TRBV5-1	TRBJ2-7	CASSLAGRGTYEQYF	TGCGCCAGCAGCTTGGCAGGCAGGGGTACCTACGAGCAGTACTTC
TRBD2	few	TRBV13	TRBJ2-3	CASSLGTTPTDTQYF	TGTGCCAGCAGCTTGGGGACTACACCCACAGATACGCAGTATTTT
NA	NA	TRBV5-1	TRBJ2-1	CASSLYVDNEQFF	TGCGCCAGCAGCTTATATGTGGACAATGAGCAGTTCTTC
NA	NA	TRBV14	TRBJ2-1	CASSLVGGNEQFF	TGTGCCAGCAGCCTAGTGGGCGGTAATGAGCAGTTCTTC
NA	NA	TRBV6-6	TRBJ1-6	CASRLRASYNSPLHF	TGTGCCAGCAGATTGAGGGCCTCCTATAATTCACCCCTCCACTTT
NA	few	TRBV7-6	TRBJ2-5	CASSSQETQYF	TGTGCCAGCAGCTCGCAAGAGACCCAGTACTTC
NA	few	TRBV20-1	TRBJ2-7	CSARGDYEQYF	TGCAGTGCTAGAGGGGATTACGAGCAGTACTTC
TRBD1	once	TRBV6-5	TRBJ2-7	CASRSGQGRNEQYF	TGTGCCAGCAGATCCGGACAGGGGAGGAACGAGCAGTACTTC
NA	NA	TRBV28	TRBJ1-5	CASSLATGWRNQPQHF	TGTGCCAGCAGTTTGGCCACAGGGTGGCGCAATCAGCCCCAGCATTTT
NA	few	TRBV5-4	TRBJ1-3	CASSLRGRSGNTIYF	TGTGCCAGCAGCTTGAGGGGGAGATCTGGAAACACCATATATTTT
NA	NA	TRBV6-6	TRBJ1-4	CASWDPGEKLFF	TGTGCCAGCTGGGACCCGGGGGAAAAACTGTTTTTT
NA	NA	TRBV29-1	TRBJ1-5	CSVEPPREPVQGNQPQHF	TGCAGCGTTGAACCGCCGAGGGAACCCGTGCAGGGCAATCAGCCCCAGCATTTT
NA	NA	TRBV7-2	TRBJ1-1	CASSPRWGENTEAFF	TGTGCCAGCAGCCCTCGCTGGGGCGAGAACACTGAAGCTTTCTTT
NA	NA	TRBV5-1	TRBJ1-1	CASSRGAGDTEAFF	TGCGCCAGCAGTCGGGGGGCTGGAGACACTGAAGCTTTCTTT
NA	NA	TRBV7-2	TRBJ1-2	CASSLGVREDIYGYTF	TGTGCCAGCAGCTTAGGTGTTAGGGAGGACATCTATGGCTACACCTTC
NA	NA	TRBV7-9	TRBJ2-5	CASTSQGWGLFQTQYF	TGTGCCAGCACTTCCCAGGGTTGGGGGCTCTTCCAGACCCAGTACTTC
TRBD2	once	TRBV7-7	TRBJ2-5	CASSLNSGGGQETQYF	TGTGCCAGCAGCTTAAATAGCGGGGGGGGCCAAGAGACCCAGTACTTC
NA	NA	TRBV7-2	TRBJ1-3	CASSPGENTIYF	TGTGCCAGCAGCCCAGGGGAAAACACCATATATTTT
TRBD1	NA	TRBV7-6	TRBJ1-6	CASSLRTGYNSPLHF	TGTGCCAGCAGCCTAAGGACAGGCTATAATTCACCCCTCCACTTT
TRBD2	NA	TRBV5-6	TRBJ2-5	CASSLRGGTQYF	TGTGCCAGCAGCTTGCGGGGGGGGACCCAGTACTTC
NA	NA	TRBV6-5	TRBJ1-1	CASVRRTEAFF	TGTGCCAGTGTTCGGAGGACTGAAGCTTTCTTT
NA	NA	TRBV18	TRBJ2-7	CASSPSGLGVFYEQYF	TGTGCCAGCTCTCCATCCGGGCTCGGAGTCTTCTACGAGCAGTACTTC
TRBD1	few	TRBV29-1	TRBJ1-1	CSVYRGNTEAFF	TGCAGCGTTTACAGGGGGAACACTGAAGCTTTCTTT
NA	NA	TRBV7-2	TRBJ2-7	CASSLGANYEQYF	TGTGCCAGCAGCTTAGGGGCCAACTACGAGCAGTACTTC
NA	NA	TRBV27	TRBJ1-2	CASSPHGVSNYGYTF	TGTGCCAGCAGTCCTCATGGGGTCTCTAACTATGGCTACACCTTC
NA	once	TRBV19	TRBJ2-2	CASSFLVNTGELFF	TGTGCCAGTAGTTTCTTGGTGAACACCGGGGAGCTGTTTTTT
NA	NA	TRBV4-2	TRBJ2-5	CASSQGGPGGGETQYF	TGTGCCAGCAGCCAAGGGGGTCCGGGGGGCGGAGAGACCCAGTACTTC
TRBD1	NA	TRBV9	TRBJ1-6	CASSRTPTGDSPLHF	TGTGCCAGCAGCAGAACCCCAACAGGGGATTCACCCCTCCACTTT
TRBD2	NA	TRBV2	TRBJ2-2	CASKAGETGELFF	TGTGCCAGCAAAGCGGGAGAGACCGGGGAGCTGTTTTTT
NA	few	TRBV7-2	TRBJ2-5	CASSLVGGKKETQYF	TGTGCCAGCAGCTTAGTAGGAGGCAAAAAAGAGACCCAGTACTTC
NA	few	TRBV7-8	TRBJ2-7	CASSSLPGGEQYF	TGTGCCAGCAGCTCCCTCCCTGGGGGCGAGCAGTACTTC
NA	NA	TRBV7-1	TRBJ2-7	CASSLSHSLGFPYEQYF	TGTGCCAGCAGCTTAAGTCATTCCCTGGGCTTCCCCTACGAGCAGTACTTC
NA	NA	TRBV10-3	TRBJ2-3	CAIKGIAGTDTQYF	TGTGCCATCAAGGGGATAGCGGGCACAGATACGCAGTATTTT
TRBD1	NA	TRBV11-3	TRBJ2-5	CASSLDGTEQETQYF	TGTGCCAGCAGCTTAGACGGGACAGAGCAAGAGACCCAGTACTTC
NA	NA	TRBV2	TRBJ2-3	CATSGILLTDTQYF	TGTGCCACCTCCGGTATCTTGCTCACAGATACGCAGTATTTT
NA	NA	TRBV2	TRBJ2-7	CASSLWLGAGDFEQYF	TGTGCCAGCTCACTGTGGCTGGGGGCGGGAGACTTCGAGCAGTACTTC
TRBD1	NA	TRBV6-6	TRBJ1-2	CASRDRDRVTNYGYTF	TGTGCCAGCAGGGACCGGGACAGGGTAACTAACTATGGCTACACCTTC
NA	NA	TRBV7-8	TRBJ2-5	CASSFDQGASQYF	TGTGCCAGCAGCTTTGACCAGGGAGCGAGCCAGTACTTC
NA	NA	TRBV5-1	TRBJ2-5	CASSSNFPETQYF	TGCGCCAGCAGCAGTAATTTCCCAGAGACCCAGTACTTC
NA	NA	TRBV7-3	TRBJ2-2	CASSLSGFNTGELFF	TGTGCCAGCAGCTTATCCGGGTTCAACACCGGGGAGCTGTTTTTT
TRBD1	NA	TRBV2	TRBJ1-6	CASSARPTGRGSPLHF	TGTGCCAGCAGTGCGCGCCCGACAGGGAGAGGATCACCCCTCCACTTT
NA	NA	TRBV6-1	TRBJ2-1	CASSHGARRVF	TGTGCCAGCAGCCACGGAGCCCGTAGGGTCTTC
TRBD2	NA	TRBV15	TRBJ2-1	CATSRVRAGGRGNEQFF	TGTGCCACCAGCAGAGTACGAGCGGGAGGAAGGGGCAATGAGCAGTTCTTC
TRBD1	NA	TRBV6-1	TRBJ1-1	CASSLRQGLDEAFF	TGTGCCAGCAGCCTCAGACAGGGGCTGGATGAAGCTTTCTTT
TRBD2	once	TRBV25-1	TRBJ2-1	CASSATSGGAIAYNEQFF	TGTGCCAGCAGTGCGACTAGCGGGGGGGCCATTGCCTACAATGAGCAGTTCTTC
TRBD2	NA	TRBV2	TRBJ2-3	CASSTRPIAGGWTDTQYF	TGTGCCAGCAGCACAAGGCCCATAGCGGGGGGTTGGACAGATACGCAGTATTTT
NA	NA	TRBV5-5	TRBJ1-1	CASSSTLVVMNTEAFF	TGTGCCAGCAGCTCCACTTTGGTGGTGATGAACACTGAAGCTTTCTTT